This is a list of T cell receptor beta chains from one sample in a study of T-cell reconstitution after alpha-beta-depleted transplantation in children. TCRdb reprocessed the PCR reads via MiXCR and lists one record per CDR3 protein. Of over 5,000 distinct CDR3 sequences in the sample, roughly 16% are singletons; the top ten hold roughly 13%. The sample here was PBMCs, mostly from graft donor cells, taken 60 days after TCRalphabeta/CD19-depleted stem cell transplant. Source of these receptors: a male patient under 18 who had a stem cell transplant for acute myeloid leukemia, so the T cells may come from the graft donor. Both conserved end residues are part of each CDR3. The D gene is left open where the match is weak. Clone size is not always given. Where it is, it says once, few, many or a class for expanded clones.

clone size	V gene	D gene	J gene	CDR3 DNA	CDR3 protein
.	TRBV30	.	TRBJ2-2	TGTGCCCGGACCCTGAAGGCACGGATCTCCCCGAACACCGGGGAGCTGTTTTTT	CARTLKARISPNTGELFF
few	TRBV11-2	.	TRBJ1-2	TGTGCCAGCAGCGAAATGGTGTGGCAGGGTTACAGAACTAACTATGGCTACACCTTC	CASSEMVWQGYRTNYGYTF
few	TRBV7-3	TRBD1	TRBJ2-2	TGTGCCAGCAGAAAACAGGGGGCGCAGACCGGGGAGCTGTTTTTT	CASRKQGAQTGELFF
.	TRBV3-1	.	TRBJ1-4	TGTGCCAGCAGCCGACTGTCCCCGTTCGGTGAAAAACTGTTTTTT	CASSRLSPFGEKLFF
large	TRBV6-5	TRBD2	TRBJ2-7	TGTGCCAGCAGTCGAGGGACTGTAGCGGGAGGTGACGAGCAGTACTTC	CASSRGTVAGGDEQYF
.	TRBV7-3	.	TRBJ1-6	TGTGCCAGCAGCCTCCAGGGGAATTCACCCCTCCACTTT	CASSLQGNSPLHF
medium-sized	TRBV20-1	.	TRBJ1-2	TGCAGTGCTAGCAGGGCTGGCTATGGCTACACCTTC	CSASRAGYGYTF
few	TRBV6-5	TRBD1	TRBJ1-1	TGTGCCAGCAGTTATGGTCAGGGGGCGACGAACACTGAAGCTTTCTTT	CASSYGQGATNTEAFF
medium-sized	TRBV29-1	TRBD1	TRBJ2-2	TGCAGCGTTGCCTGGACAGGGGGCGCCGGGGAGCTGTTTTTT	CSVAWTGGAGELFF
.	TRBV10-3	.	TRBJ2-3	TGTGCCGTCTTGGACTGGGACACAGATACGCAGTATTTT	CAVLDWDTDTQYF
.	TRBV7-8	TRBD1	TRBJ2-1	TGTGCCAGCGCCTACAGGGGTCACAATGAGCAGTTCTTC	CASAYRGHNEQFF
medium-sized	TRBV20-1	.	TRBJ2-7	TGCAGTGCTATCCGTCAGGGGCTTGGGGAGCAGTACTTC	CSAIRQGLGEQYF
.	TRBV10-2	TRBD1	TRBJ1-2	TGCGCCAGCACCATCGACAGGGGGCGGTATGGCTACACCTTC	CASTIDRGRYGYTF
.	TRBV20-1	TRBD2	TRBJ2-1	TGCAGCGGCAGAGGGAGGGCCTATAATGAGCAGTTCTTC	CSGRGRAYNEQFF
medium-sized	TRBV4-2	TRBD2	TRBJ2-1	TGTGCCAGCAGCCAAGGTACCGGGACTAGCGGGAACAATGAGCAGTTCTTC	CASSQGTGTSGNNEQFF
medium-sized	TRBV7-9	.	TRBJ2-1	TGTGCCAGCAGCTTAGTCGGGGGCTCCTACAATGAGCAGTTCTTC	CASSLVGGSYNEQFF
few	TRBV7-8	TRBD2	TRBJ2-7	TGTGCCAGCAGCGCCCGGTCTAGCGGGAGCTACGAGCAGTACTTC	CASSARSSGSYEQYF
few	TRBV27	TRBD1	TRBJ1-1	TGTGCCAGCAGTCTAATAATCCGGGACAGCAAGACTTTCTTT	CASSLIIRDSKTFF
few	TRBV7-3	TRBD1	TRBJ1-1	TGTGCCAGCAGCTCTTCCGGGACAGGGATGAACACTGAAGCTTTCTTT	CASSSSGTGMNTEAFF
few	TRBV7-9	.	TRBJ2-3	TGTGCCAGCAGCTCGGTGAGCGGCGGCACAGATACGCAGTATTTT	CASSSVSGGTDTQYF
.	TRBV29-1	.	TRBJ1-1	TGCAGCGTTTCGCACACTGAAGCTTTCTTT	CSVSHTEAFF
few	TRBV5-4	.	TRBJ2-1	TGTGCCAGCAGCTCTACTGTTGGACTCTTCCTCTTC	CASSSTVGLFLF
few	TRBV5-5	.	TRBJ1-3	TGTGCCAGCAGTCCCCGAGCGGCCGCCCGCTCTGGAAACACCATATATTTT	CASSPRAAARSGNTIYF
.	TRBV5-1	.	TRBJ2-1	TGCGCCAGCAGCCGCCTTGGTTCCTACAATGAGCAGTTCTTC	CASSRLGSYNEQFF